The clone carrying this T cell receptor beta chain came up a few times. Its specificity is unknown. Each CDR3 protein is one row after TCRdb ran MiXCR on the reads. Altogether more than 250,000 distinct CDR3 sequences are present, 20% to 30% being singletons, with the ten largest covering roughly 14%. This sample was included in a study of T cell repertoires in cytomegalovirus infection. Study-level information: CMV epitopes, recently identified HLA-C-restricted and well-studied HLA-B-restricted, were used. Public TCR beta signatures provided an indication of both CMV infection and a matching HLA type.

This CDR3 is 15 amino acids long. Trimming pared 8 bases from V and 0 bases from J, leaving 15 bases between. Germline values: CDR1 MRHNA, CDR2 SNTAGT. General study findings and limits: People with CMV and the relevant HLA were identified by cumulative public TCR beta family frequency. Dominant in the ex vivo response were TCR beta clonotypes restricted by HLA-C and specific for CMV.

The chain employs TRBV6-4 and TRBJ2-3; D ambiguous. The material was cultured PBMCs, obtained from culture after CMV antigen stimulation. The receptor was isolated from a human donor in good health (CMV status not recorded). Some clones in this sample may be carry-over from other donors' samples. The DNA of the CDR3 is TGTGCCAGCGGGGTCACGGGTTCAAGCACAGATACGCAGTATTTT. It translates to CASGVTGSSTDTQYF.